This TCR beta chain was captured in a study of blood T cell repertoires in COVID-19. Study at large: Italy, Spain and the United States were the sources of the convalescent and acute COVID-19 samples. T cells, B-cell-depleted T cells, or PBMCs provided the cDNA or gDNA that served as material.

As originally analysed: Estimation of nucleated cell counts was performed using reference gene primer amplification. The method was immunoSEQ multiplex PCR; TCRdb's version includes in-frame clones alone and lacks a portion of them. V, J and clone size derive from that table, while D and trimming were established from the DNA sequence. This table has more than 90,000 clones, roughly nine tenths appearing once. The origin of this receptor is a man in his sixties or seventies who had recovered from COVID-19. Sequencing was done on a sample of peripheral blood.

The CDR3 loop is CASSQRGQAGKEAFF. In nucleotides, the CDR3 is TGCGCCAGCAGCCAAAGGGGACAGGCTGGGAAAGAAGCTTTCTTT. The gene calls are TRBV4-3 and TRBJ1-1; 8 nucleotides match TRBD1. After removal of 2 bases from V and 8 bases from J, the junction contained 10 bases not matched to a gene. Germline CDR1 LGHNA, CDR2 YSLEER. This CDR3 spans 15 amino acids.